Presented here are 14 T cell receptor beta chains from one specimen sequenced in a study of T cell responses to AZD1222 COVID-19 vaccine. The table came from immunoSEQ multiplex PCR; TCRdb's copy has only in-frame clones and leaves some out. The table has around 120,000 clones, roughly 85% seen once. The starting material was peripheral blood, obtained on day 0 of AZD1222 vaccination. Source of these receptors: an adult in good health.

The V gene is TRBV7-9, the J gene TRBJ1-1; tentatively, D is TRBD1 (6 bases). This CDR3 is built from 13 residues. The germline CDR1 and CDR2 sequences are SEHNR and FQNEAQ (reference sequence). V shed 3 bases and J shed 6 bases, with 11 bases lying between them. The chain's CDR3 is CASSFGQSAEAFF. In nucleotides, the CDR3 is TGTGCCAGCAGCTTCGGACAGTCGGCTGAAGCTTTCTTT.

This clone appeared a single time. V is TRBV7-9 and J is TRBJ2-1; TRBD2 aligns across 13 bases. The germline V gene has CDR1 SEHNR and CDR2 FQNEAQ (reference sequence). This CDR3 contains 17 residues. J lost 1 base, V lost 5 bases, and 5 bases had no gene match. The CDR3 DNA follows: TGTGCCAGCAGCCCTGGGACTAGCGGGGTATCCTACAATGAGCAGTTCTTC. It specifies CASSPGTSGVSYNEQFF.

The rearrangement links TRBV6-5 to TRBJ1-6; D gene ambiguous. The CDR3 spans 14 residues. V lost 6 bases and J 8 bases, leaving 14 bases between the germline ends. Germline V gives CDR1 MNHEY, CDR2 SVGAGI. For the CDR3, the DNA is TGTGCCAGCAGATCCTCCGGAGAGGATTCACCCCTCCACTTT. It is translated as CASRSSGEDSPLHF.

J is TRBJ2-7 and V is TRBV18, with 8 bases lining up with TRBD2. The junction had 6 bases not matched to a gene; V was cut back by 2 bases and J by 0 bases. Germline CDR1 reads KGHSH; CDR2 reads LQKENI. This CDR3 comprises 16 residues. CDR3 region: CASSPSAGGLSYEQYF. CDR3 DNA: TGTGCCAGCTCACCATCGGCGGGGGGCCTCTCCTACGAGCAGTACTTC.

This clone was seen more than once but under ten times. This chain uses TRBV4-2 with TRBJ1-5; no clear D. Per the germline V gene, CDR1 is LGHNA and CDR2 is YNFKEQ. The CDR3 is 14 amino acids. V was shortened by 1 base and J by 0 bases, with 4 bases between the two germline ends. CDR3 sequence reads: CASSQGNSNQPQHF. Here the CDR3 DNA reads TGTGCCAGCAGCCAAGGTAATAGCAATCAGCCCCAGCATTTT.

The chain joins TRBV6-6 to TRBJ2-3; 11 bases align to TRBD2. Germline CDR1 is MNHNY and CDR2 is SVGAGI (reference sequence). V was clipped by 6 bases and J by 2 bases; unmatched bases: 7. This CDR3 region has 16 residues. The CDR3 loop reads CASRELLAGDTDTQYF. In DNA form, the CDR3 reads TGTGCCAGCAGGGAATTACTAGCGGGGGACACAGATACGCAGTATTTT.

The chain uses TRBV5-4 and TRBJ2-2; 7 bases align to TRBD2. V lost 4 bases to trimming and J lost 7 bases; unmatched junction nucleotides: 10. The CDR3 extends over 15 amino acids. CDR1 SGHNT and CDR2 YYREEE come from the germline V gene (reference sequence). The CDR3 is CASSPGTKTGGELFF. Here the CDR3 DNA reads TGTGCCAGCAGCCCCGGGACTAAAACGGGCGGGGAGCTGTTTTTT.

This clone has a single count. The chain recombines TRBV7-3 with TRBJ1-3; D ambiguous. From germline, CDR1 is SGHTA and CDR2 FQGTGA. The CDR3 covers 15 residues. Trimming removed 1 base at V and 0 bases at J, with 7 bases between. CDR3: CASSLSPSSGNTIYF. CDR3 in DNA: TGTGCCAGCAGCTTAAGTCCGAGCTCTGGAAACACCATATATTTT.

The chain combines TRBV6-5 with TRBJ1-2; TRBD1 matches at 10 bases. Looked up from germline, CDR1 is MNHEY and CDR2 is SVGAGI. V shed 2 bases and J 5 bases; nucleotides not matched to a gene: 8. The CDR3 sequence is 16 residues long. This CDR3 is CASSYVRTGGSYGYTF. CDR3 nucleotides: TGTGCCAGCAGTTACGTAAGGACAGGGGGATCGTATGGCTACACCTTC.

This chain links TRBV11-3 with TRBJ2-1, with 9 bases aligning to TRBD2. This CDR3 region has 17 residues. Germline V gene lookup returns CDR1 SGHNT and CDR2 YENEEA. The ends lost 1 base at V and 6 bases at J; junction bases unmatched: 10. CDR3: CASSLGFAGGVSNEQFF. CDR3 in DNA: TGTGCCAGCAGCTTAGGCTTTGCGGGGGGGGTTTCCAATGAGCAGTTCTTC.

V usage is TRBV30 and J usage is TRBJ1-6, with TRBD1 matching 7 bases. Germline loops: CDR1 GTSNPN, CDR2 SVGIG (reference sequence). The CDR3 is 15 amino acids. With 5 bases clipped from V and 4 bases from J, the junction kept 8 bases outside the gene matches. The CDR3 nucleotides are TGTGCCTGGTCGCCTGCGGGACAGTATAATTCACCCCTCCACTTT. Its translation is CAWSPAGQYNSPLHF.

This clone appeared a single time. CDR3 residues: CASSLRDLNEQYF. In DNA form, the CDR3 reads TGTGCCAGCAGCCTAAGGGACCTCAACGAGCAGTACTTC. This chain connects TRBV27 to TRBJ2-7; D may be TRBD1 or TRBD2 (5 bases each). V shed 6 bases and J shed 5 bases, with 14 bases lying between them. CDR1 and CDR2 from the germline V gene are MNHEY and SMNVEV (reference sequence). This CDR3 region has 13 residues.

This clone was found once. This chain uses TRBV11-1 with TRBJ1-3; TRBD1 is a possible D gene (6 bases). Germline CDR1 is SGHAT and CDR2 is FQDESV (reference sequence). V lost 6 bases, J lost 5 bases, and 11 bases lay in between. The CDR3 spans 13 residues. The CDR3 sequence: CASRSGHRNTIYF. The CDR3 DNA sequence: TGTGCCAGCAGATCGGGACATCGAAACACCATATATTTT.

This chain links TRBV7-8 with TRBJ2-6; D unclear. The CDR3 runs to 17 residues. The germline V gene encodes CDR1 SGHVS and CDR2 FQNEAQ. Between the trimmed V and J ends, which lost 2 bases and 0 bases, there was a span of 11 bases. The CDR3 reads CASSLRFRGSGANVLTF. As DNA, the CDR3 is TGTGCCAGCAGCTTACGATTCAGAGGCTCTGGGGCCAACGTCCTGACTTTC. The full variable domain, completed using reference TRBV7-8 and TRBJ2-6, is GAGVSQSPRYKVAKRGQDVALRCDPISGHVSLFWYQQALGQGPEFLTYFQNEAQLDKSGLPSDRFFAERPEGSVSTLKIQRTQQEDSAVYLCASSLRFRGSGANVLTFGAGSRLTVL.